This T cell receptor (beta chain) was recovered during a study of low-dose radiotherapy and immunotherapy resistance in tumors. Study-wide context: With fractions of 0.5 Gy given every 2 weeks, Cohort 1 accumulated a total of 6.5 Gy. The treatment that patients received was intravenous nivolumab 240 mg every two weeks plus ipilimumab 1 mg/kg every six weeks.

Time point reported: after trial treatment. Sample treatment: LDRT plus nivolumab, ipilimumab, low-dose cyclophosphamide and aspirin (RACIN trial). Enrollment required an advanced solid tumor negative for tumor-infiltrating lymphocytes. The CDR3 consists of 15 residues. Per the germline V gene, CDR1 is SGHDT and CDR2 is YYEEEE. The V and J ends lost 0 bases and 4 bases respectively, with 12 bases between them. With TRAV- and TRBV-specific primers, first-strand cDNA was made, covering the alpha and beta chains. Using a constant-region primer together with a V-primer adapter, TCRs were subjected to roughly 20 PCR cycles of amplification. Isolated mRNA underwent amplification via in vitro transcription. TCRdb reprocessed the reads via MiXCR and lists one record per CDR3 protein. The sample has 35,000 to 50,000 distinct CDR3 sequences, 20% to 25% seen once. The table lists this clonotype with many counts.

The material sequenced was PBMCs, taken after low-dose radiotherapy plus immunotherapy. The receptor comes from a female donor with ovarian cancer. The gene calls are TRBV5-6 and TRBJ2-3, with D possibly TRBD2 on 5 matching bases. This chain's CDR3 is CASSLAGDEADTQYF. The CDR3 DNA sequence: TGTGCCAGCAGCTTGGCCGGGGATGAGGCAGATACGCAGTATTTT. The full variable domain, completed using reference TRBV5-6 and TRBJ2-3, is DAGVTQSPTHLIKTRGQQVTLRCSPKSGHDTVSWYQQALGQGPQFIFQYYEEEERQRGNFPDRFSGHQFPNYSSELNVNALLLGDSALYLCASSLAGDEADTQYFGPGTRLTVL.